Listed here are 9 T cell receptor beta chains from one sample, sequenced in a study of T cell changes during pregnancy in multiple sclerosis. Assay: immunoSEQ multiplex PCR; the TCRdb copy retains only in-frame clones and omits some. The repertoire holds around 35,000 clones, with roughly nine tenths as singletons. This specimen consisted of CD8+ T cells from peripheral blood mononuclear cells, obtained before pregnancy. The receptors were sampled from a female donor with multiple sclerosis, enrolled in a pregnancy study.

The rearrangement uses TRBV9 and TRBJ1-1, with TRBD1 matching over 9 bases. V shed 3 bases, J shed 3 bases, and the junction held 6 bases outside the gene matches. This CDR3 has 15 amino acids. Germline V gives CDR1 SGDLS, CDR2 YYNGEE. The CDR3 protein is CASSGTQGADTEAFF. The CDR3 nucleotides are TGTGCCAGCAGCGGAACACAGGGGGCTGACACTGAAGCTTTCTTT.

This clone was recorded only once. The rearrangement joins TRBV29-1 to TRBJ2-2, with D unresolved. Germline lookup yields CDR1 SQVTM and CDR2 ANQGSEA. This CDR3 is built from 12 residues. V was pared by 5 bases and J by 0 bases, with 4 bases between. In DNA form, the CDR3 reads TGCAGCGTTTTAGCGAACACCGGGGAGCTGTTTTTT. Encoded protein: CSVLANTGELFF.

The chain couples TRBV7-8 to TRBJ2-7; possibly TRBD2 for D (7 bases). The CDR3 has 15 amino acids. V was cut by 6 bases and J by 0 bases, with 15 bases left in between. Per germline, CDR1 SGHVS and CDR2 FQNEAQ. The CDR3 loop is CASREYGGPSYEQYF. CDR3 DNA sequence: TGTGCCAGCAGAGAATACGGGGGGCCCTCCTACGAGCAGTACTTC.

The chain recombines TRBV5-1 with TRBJ1-2; 8 nucleotides agree with TRBD1. CDR1 SGHRS and CDR2 YFSETQ come from the germline V gene. Trimming at V came to 1 base and at J to 7 bases, leaving 6 bases not matched to a gene. This CDR3 has 14 residues. The CDR3 DNA is TGCGCCAGCAGCTTGAGTTCAGGGGGCACTGGCTACACCTTC. Translated, it gives CASSLSSGGTGYTF.

This sequence joins TRBV27 and TRBJ2-1, with 7 bases matching TRBD2. The CDR3 is made up of 15 amino acids. V shed 2 bases, J shed 6 bases, and the junction held 7 bases outside the gene matches. Looked up from germline, CDR1 is MNHEY and CDR2 is SMNVEV (reference sequence). CDR3 sequence: CASSLQAGMANEQFF. The CDR3 nucleotides are TGTGCCAGCAGTTTACAAGCGGGAATGGCCAATGAGCAGTTCTTC.

This rearrangement joins TRBV6-5 to TRBJ2-1; weak D call: TRBD1 (5 bases). From germline, CDR1 is MNHEY and CDR2 SVGAGI. The CDR3 contains 14 residues. V was clipped by 9 bases and J by 10 bases, with 22 bases between them. The CDR3 DNA is TGTGCCAGTTCCTTGGACACTCCTAACAGGGAGCAGTTCTTC. Translated: CASSLDTPNREQFF.

The CDR3 coding sequence is TGTGCCAGGGGGCGCGGGGGAAATGAGCAGTTCTTC. Protein sequence: CARGRGGNEQFF. The V gene is TRBV2, the J gene TRBJ2-1, with 7 bases identical to TRBD2. This CDR3 spans 12 amino acids. Losses at the gene ends were 9 bases for V and 7 bases for J; bases not matched to a gene: 6. Looked up from germline, CDR1 is SNHLY and CDR2 is FYNNEI.

The J gene is TRBJ1-2, the V gene TRBV5-1, with D hard to call. CDR3 size: 13 residues. Trimming stripped 4 bases from V and 3 bases from J, with 10 bases between. The germline V gene encodes CDR1 SGHRS and CDR2 YFSETQ. The CDR3 DNA reads as TGCGCCAGCAGCCCCCTTCAGGACTATGGCTACACCTTC. Translating gives CASSPLQDYGYTF.

This chain uses TRBV7-8 with TRBJ1-2; TRBD1 agrees at 10 bases. The CDR3 length is 13 residues. V lost 5 bases to trimming and J lost 7 bases; unmatched junction nucleotides: 4. From germline, CDR1 is SGHVS and CDR2 FQNEAQ. CDR3 amino acids: CASSETGGPGYTF. The CDR3 DNA follows: TGTGCCAGCAGCGAGACAGGGGGCCCTGGCTACACCTTC.